This T cell receptor beta chain was observed in a study of blood T cell repertoires in COVID-19. Background on the study: The study drew acute and convalescent COVID-19 samples from the United States, Italy and Spain. Sample material is recorded as cDNA or gDNA derived from T cells, B-cell-depleted T cells, or PBMCs.

This CDR3 is built from 17 residues. Germline lookup yields CDR1 LGHDT and CDR2 YNNKEL (reference sequence). Trimming left V 5 bases short and J 8 bases short, with 27 bases between. As handled by the study authors: The assay estimated nucleated cells by amplifying reference gene primers. Sequencing was performed with immunoSEQ multiplex PCR; in TCRdb, only in-frame clones are kept and a portion is missing. V and J calls and clone size are copied from that table; D and trimming were computed from the DNA. The sample has approximately 350,000 clones, 86% seen once. Enrollment of patients from Seattle took place during active infection, with longitudinal follow-up.

The rearrangement joins TRBV3-1 (or the pseudogene TRBV3-2) to TRBJ1-2, with D possibly matching TRBD1 (6 bases). This TCR came from an older woman with COVID-19, enrolled during active disease. Input material: peripheral blood. CDR3 coding DNA: TGTGCCAGCAGCACTCCCCCGAAGGCAGGGGAATTCGTGGGCTACACCTTC. It translates to CASSTPPKAGEFVGYTF.